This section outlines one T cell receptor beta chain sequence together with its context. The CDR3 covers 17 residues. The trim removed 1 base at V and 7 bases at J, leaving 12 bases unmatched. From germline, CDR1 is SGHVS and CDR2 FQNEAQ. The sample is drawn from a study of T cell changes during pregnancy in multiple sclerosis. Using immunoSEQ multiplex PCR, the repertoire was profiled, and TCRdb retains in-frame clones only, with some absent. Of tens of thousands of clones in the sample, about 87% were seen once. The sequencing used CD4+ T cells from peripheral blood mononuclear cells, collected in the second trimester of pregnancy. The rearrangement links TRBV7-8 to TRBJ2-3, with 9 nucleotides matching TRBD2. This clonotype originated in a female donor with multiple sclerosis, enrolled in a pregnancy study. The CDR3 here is CASSLVGTSSSANTQYF. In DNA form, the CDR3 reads TGTGCCAGCAGCTTAGTTGGGACTAGCTCCTCCGCGAATACGCAGTATTTT.